This TCR beta chain comes out of a study of STAT3 mutations in large granular lymphocyte leukemia. At the level of the study: Over half of T-LGLL patients had one or more immunosuppressive regimens. General observations from the study: In T-cell large granular lymphocyte leukemia, about half of patients showed multiple immunodominant subclonotypes. In several patients, dominant TCR clone burden exceeded STAT3 mutant burden, suggesting STAT3 mutation arose secondarily. No sample exists from the first appearance of each clone. In about 35% of the 18 patients, new TCR clonotypes emerged after therapy.

The CDR3 spans 13 residues. From germline, CDR1 is SQVTM and CDR2 ANQGSEA. The V gene end was trimmed by 6 bases and the J gene end by 4 bases; junction bases not matched to a gene: 7. This clone has just a few counts. Its matching antigen is unknown. Here immunoSEQ multiplex PCR was the method, and the copy in TCRdb shows in-frame clones only, minus some. This sample carries a few thousand clones, more than 45% of them seen once, and the ten largest clones take approximately 58%. This clonotype was obtained from a woman between 65 and 79 years old with T-cell large granular lymphocyte leukemia. Some clones in this sample may be carry-over from other donors' samples. Material: peripheral blood mononuclear cells. The chain has TRBV29-1 and TRBJ1-2, with 8 bases lining up with TRBD1. This CDR3 is CSVEQGDAYGYTF. CDR3 nucleotides: TGCAGCGTCGAACAGGGGGACGCCTATGGCTACACCTTC.